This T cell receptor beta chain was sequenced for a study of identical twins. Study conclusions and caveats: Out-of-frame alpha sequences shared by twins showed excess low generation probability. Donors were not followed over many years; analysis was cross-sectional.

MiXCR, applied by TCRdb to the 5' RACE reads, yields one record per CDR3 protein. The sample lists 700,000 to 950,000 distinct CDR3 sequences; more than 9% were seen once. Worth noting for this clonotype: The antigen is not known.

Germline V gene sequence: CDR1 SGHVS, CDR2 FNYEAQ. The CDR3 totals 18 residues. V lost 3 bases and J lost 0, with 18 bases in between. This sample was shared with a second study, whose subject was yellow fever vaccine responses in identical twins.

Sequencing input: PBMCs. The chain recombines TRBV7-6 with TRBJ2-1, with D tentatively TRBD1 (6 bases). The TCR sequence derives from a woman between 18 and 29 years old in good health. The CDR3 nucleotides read TGTGCCAGCAGCTTCTCCCCTCAGGGGCCCAGCTCCTACAATGAGCAGTTCTTC. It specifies CASSFSPQGPSSYNEQFF.